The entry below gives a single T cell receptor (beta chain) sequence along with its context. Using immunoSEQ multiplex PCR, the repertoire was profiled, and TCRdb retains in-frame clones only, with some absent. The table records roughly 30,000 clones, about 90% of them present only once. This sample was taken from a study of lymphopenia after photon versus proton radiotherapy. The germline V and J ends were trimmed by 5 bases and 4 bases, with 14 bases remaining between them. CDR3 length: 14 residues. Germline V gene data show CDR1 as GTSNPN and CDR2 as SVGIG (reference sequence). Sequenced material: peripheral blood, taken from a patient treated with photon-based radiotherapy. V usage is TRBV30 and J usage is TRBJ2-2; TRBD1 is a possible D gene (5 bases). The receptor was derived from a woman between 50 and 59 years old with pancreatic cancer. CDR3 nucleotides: TGTGCCTGGTTTCGCGGCAGGGCCACCGGGGAGCTGTTTTTT. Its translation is CAWFRGRATGELFF.